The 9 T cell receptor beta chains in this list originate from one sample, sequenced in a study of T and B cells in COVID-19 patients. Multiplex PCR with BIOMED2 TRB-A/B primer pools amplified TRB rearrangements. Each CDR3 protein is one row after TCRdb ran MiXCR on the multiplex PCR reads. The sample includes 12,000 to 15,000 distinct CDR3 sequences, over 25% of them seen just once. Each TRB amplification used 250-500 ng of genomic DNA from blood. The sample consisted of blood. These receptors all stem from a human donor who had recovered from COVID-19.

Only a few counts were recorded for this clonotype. DNA for the CDR3: TGTGCCAGCAGTTACCCTCTGGGGCAGGGGGCGAAACCCTACGAGCAGTACTTC. It is translated as CASSYPLGQGAKPYEQYF. This chain uses TRBV6-2 or TRBV6-3 with TRBJ2-7; 8 bases map to TRBD1. Germline V gives CDR1 MNHEY, CDR2 SVGEGT. The V and J ends lost 2 bases and 2 bases, in that order; junction bases with no gene match: 14. The CDR3 consists of 18 residues.

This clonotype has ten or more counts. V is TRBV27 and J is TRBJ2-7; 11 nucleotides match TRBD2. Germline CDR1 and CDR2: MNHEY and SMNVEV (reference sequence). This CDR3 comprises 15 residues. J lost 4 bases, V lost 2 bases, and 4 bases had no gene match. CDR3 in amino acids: CASSLGTSGSYEQYF. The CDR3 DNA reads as TGTGCCAGCAGTTTAGGTACTAGCGGGAGTTACGAGCAGTACTTC.

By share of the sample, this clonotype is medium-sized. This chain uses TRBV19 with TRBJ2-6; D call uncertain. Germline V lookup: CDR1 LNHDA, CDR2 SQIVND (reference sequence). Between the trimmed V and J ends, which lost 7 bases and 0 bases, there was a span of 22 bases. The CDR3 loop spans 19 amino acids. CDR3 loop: CASTPRPGYISSGANVLTF. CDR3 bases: TGTGCCAGTACCCCCCGGCCAGGCTATATCAGCTCTGGGGCCAACGTCCTGACTTTC.

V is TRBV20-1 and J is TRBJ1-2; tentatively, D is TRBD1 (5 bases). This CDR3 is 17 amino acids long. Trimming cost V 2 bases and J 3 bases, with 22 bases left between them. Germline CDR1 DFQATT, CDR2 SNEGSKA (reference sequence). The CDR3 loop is CSARTPLWGKFDYGYTF. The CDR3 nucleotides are TGCAGTGCTAGAACCCCCCTTTGGGGGAAGTTTGACTATGGCTACACCTTC.

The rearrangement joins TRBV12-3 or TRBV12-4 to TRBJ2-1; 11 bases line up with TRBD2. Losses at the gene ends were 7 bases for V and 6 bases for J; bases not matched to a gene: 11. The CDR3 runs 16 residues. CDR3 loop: CASIRSGGAERNEQFF. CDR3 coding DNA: TGTGCCAGCATCCGTAGCGGGGGGGCGGAACGCAATGAGCAGTTCTTC.

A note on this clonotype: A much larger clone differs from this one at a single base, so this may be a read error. CDR3 sequence reads: CASSPGTGGNGNTIYF. The CDR3 DNA sequence: TGTGCCAGCTCACCAGGGACAGGGGGAAATGGAAACACCATATATTTT. The chain carries TRBV18 and TRBJ1-3; the match to TRBD1 covers 11 bases. Germline CDR1 reads KGHSH; CDR2 reads LQKENI. This CDR3 has 16 amino acids. The junction had 3 bases not matched to a gene; V was cut back by 2 bases and J by 3 bases.

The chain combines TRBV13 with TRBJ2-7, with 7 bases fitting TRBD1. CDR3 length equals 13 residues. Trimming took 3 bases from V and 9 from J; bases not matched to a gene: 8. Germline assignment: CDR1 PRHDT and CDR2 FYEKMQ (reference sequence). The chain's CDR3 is CASSLDRRMGQYF. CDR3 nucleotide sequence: TGTGCCAGCAGCTTGGACAGGCGTATGGGGCAGTACTTC.

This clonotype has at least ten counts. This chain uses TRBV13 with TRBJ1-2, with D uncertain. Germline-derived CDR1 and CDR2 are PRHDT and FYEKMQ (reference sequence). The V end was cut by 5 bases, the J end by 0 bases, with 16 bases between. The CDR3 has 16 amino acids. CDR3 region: CASSPGGTPTNYGYTF. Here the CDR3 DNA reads TGTGCCAGCAGCCCGGGCGGAACACCGACTAACTATGGCTACACCTTC. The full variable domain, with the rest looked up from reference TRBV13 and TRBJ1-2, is AAGVIQSPRHLIKEKRETATLKCYPIPRHDTVYWYQQGPGQDPQFLISFYEKMQSDKGSIPDRFSAQQFSDYHSELNMSSLELGDSALYFCASSPGGTPTNYGYTFGSGTRLTVV.

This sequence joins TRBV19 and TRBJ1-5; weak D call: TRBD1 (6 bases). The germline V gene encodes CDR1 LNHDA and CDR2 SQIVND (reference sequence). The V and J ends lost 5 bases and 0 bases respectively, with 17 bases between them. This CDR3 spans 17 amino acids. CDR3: CASSRPGGTYSNQPQHF. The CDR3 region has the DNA TGTGCCAGTAGTCGACCCGGGGGGACATATAGCAATCAGCCCCAGCATTTT. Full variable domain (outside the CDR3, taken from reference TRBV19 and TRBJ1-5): DGGITQSPKYLFRKEGQNVTLSCEQNLNHDAMYWYRQDPGQGLRLIYYSQIVNDFQKGDIAEGYSVSREKKESFPLTVTSAQKNPTAFYLCASSRPGGTYSNQPQHFGDGTRLSIL.